This entry is about one T cell receptor (beta chain). Its antigen is still unknown. No base quality values were provided; no much bigger clone lies one nucleotide off. This sample was taken from a study of blood T cells in healthy people across ages (dated by TCRdb to about 2015). About the investigation overall: In model experiments, template switching captured roughly one uniquely barcoded TCR beta cDNA molecule for every two T cells. To track age-related changes in TCR beta repertoire diversity, the study relied on deep sequencing normalized with unique cDNA molecular identifiers. Donors were grouped into four age groups: young (average 16 years), middle-aged (39), aged (about 60) and long-lived (about 82). To avoid experimental bias, donors of different ages were distributed randomly across sequencing lanes. Two additional independent replicas of 1 million unique cDNA reads from the same blood draw were analyzed for two donors (one aged 18 to 30 and one aged 80 or older).

Systemically healthy Caucasian individuals from Russia, some 40 in total and aged about 6 to 95 years, were included as donors. Approximately 9.3 milliliters of peripheral blood were drawn from each donor into EDTA-treated Vacutainer tubes. PBMCs were isolated by Ficoll-Paque density-gradient centrifugation, with at least 7 million obtained per sample. Total RNA, at least 5.5 micrograms per sample, was extracted from PBMCs with Trizol reagent. For every donor, flow cytometry on a PBMC aliquot measured the percentage of naive CD45RAhigh/CD27high T cells. Libraries came from 5' RACE. A second PCR of roughly 7 to 12 cycles was run with a J-beta primer mix and a sample-barcoded 5' primer. A unique molecular identifier was introduced onto each TCR beta cDNA molecule by a template-switch 5' adaptor carrying 12 random nucleotides. Each sample yielded at least 2.5 million CDR3-containing paired-end reads. First-strand cDNA was synthesized from all RNA with the Mint cDNA synthesis kit, primed by a TRBC-specific oligonucleotide. Following uracil-DNA glycosylase treatment, all cDNA underwent a first 18-cycle PCR with the universal primers M1SS and BC2_uni_R. The original methods were these. Each sample was normalized by randomly selecting 1 million high-quality reads, each carrying a distinct molecular identifier. Instead of being binned into consensus sequences, reads that shared molecular identifiers were thrown out. MiTCR, with a Q25 quality threshold and the strictest error-elimination algorithm, was used for CDR3 identification, clonotype clustering and error correction. Lower-bound total TCR beta diversity was estimated with a nonparametric unseen species model using Euler transformation. The public reads were run again by TCRdb, first through fastp at Q25 and then through MiXCR, and only productive beta chains were kept. Rows matching on CDR3 protein sequence are summarized as one entry with the most common DNA and genes. The V and J calls come from TCRdb's annotation, not from the publication. This sample has around 1,900,000 distinct CDR3 sequences in its table, and approximately 39% of those were observed once. Jointly, the top ten make up under 25% of the sample.

The germline V gene encodes CDR1 MNHEY and CDR2 SVGAGI. CDR3 length: 13 amino acids, cysteine to phenylalanine. The CDR3 DNA has 39 bases and is translated from base 1. V drops 1 base and J drops 4 bases, leaving 7 bases in between. Paper-wide results and their limitations: Compared with the aged group, more naive CD4+ T cells, fewer expanded clones and increased TCR diversity were shown by the long-lived group, suggesting age selection. Estimates of total diversity from one million sequenced T cells were regarded as lower bounds and underestimates. The percentage of naive T cells measured by flow cytometry correlated strongly with observed TCR beta diversity. Because profiling used bulk unsorted PBMCs, naive and antigen-experienced compartments could not be compared conclusively. As age increased, observed TCR beta diversity per million T cells dropped in a roughly linear way, and a significant reduction was already evident by age 40. Because the CMV infection status of the donors was unknown, age-related changes in expanded clonotypes may potentially have been confounded.

The material sequenced was blood. This chain joins TRBV6-5 to TRBJ1-2, with an unclear D gene assignment. This clonotype was sampled from a human donor in good health. The CDR3 is CASSYFTSYGYTF. The DNA sequence follows: TGTGCCAGCAGTTACTTCACTTCCTATGGCTACACCTTC.